This T cell receptor beta chain was retrieved from a study of graft-versus-host responses after intestinal transplantation. Study as a whole: Anti-thymocyte globulin induction, then tacrolimus and steroids for about three years, went to all recipients. Overall study findings and caveats: Maximum circulating GvH clone levels tracked with early post-transplant HvG decreases.

This CDR3 is 13 amino acids long. V was cut by 2 bases and J by 6 bases, with 8 bases left in between. CDR1 and CDR2 from the germline V gene are KGHSH and LQKENI. Irradiated, violet-dye-labeled stimulators (approximately 200,000) were plated alongside approximately 200,000 CFSE-labeled responders. Generated by immunoSEQ multiplex PCR, the TCRdb table keeps only in-frame clones and is missing some. The table includes roughly 20,000 clones, roughly 41% detected once. The starting material was alloreactive CD8+ T cells from a mixed lymphocyte reaction culture, obtained before intestinal transplant. Specified subset: CFSE-low proliferating T cells sorted from roughly 6-day pre-transplant mixed lymphocyte reaction (GvH or HvG direction). The chain links TRBV18 to TRBJ1-5; D not resolved. The source is a human patient who received an intestinal transplant. The CDR3: CASSPLGGQPQHF. The CDR3 DNA sequence: TGTGCCAGCTCACCATTAGGTGGTCAGCCCCAGCATTTT.